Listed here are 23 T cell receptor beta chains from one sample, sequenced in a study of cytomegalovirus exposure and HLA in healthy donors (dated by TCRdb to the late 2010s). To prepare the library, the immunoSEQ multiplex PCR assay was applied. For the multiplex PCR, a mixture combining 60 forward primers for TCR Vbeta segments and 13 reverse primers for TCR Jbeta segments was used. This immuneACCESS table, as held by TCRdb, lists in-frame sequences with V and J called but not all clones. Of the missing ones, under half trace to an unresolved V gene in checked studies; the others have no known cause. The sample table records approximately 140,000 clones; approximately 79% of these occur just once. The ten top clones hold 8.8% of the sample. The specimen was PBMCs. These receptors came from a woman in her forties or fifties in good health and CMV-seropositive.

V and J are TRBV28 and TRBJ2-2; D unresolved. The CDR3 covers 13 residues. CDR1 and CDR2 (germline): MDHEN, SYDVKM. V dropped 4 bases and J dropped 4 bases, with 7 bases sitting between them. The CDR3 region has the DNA TGTGCCAGCAGTTACTCCGGCACCGGGGAGCTGTTTTTT. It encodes CASSYSGTGELFF.

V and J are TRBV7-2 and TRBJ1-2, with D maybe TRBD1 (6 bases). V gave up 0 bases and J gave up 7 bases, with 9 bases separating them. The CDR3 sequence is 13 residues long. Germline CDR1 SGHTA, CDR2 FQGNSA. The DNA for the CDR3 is TGTGCCAGCAGCTTAGCCACAGGGTCTGGCTACACCTTC. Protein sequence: CASSLATGSGYTF.

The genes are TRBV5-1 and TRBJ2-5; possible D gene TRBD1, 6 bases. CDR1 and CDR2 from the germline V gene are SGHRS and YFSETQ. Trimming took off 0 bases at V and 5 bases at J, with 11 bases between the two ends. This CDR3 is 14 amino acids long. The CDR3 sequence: CASSLEGDQETQYF. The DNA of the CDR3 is TGCGCCAGCAGCTTGGAGGGGGATCAGGAGACCCAGTACTTC. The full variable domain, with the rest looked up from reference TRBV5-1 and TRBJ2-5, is KAGVTQTPRYLIKTRGQQVTLSCSPISGHRSVSWYQQTPGQGLQFLFEYFSETQRNKGNFPGRFSGRQFSNSRSEMNVSTLELGDSALYLCASSLEGDQETQYFGPGTRLLVL.

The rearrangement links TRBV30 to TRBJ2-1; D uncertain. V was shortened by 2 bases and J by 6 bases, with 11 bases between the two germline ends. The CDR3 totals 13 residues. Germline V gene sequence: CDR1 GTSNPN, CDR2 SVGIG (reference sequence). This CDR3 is CAWSPGALNEQFF. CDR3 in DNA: TGTGCCTGGAGTCCCGGTGCCCTCAATGAGCAGTTCTTC.

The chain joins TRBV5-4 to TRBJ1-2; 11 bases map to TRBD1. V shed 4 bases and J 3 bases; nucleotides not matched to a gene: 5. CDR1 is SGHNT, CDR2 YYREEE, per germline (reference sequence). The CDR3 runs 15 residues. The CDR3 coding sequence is TGTGCCAGCAGCCCCCCGGGACAGGGGGACTATGGCTACACCTTC. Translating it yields CASSPPGQGDYGYTF.

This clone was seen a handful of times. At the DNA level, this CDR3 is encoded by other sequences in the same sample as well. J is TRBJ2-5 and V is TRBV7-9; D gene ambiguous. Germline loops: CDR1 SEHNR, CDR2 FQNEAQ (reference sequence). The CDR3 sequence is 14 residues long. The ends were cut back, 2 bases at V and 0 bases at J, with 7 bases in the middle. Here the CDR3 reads CASSLTRDQETQYF. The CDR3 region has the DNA TGTGCCAGCAGCTTAACCCGGGACCAAGAGACCCAGTACTTC.

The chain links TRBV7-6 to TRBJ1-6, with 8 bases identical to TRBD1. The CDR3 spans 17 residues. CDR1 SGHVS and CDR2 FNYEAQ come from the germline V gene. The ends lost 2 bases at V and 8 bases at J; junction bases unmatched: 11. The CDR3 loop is CASSLYPPTGADSPLHF. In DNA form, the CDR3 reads TGTGCCAGCAGCTTATATCCCCCGACAGGGGCGGATTCACCCCTCCACTTT. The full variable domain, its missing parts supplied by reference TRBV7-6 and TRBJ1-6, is GAGVSQSPRYKVTKRGQDVALRCDPISGHVSLYWYRQALGQGPEFLTYFNYEAQQDKSGLPNDRFSAERPEGSISTLTIQRTEQRDSAMYRCASSLYPPTGADSPLHFGNGTRLTVT.

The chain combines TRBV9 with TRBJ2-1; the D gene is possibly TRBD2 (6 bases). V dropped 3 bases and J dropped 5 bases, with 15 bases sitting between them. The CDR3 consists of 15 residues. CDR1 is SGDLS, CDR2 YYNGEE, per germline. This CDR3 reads CASSAGIGGDNEQFF. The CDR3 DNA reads TGTGCCAGCAGCGCCGGGATCGGGGGAGACAATGAGCAGTTCTTC.

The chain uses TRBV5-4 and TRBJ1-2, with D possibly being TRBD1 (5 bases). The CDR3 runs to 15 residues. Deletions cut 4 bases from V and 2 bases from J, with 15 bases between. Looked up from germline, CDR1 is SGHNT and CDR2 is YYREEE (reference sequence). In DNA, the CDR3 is TGTGCCAGCAGCCCCGGGGGGGGATCGAACTATGGCTACACCTTC. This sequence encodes CASSPGGGSNYGYTF. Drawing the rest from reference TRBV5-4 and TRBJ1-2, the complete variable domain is ETGVTQSPTHLIKTRGQQVTLRCSSQSGHNTVSWYQQALGQGPQFIFQYYREEENGRGNFPPRFSGLQFPNYSSELNVNALELDDSALYLCASSPGGGSNYGYTFGSGTRLTVV.

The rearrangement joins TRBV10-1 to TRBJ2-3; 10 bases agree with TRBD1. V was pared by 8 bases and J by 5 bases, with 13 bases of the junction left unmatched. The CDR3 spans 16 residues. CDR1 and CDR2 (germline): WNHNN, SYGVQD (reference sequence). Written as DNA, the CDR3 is TGCGCCAGCCCAGATGGCAGGACAGGGGGAAAAGATACGCAGTATTTT. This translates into CASPDGRTGGKDTQYF.

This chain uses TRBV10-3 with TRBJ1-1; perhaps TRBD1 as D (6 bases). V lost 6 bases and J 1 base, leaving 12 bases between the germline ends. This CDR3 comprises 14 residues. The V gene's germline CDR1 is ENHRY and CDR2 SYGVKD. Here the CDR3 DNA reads TGTGCCATCAGCTTACAGGGCGAGAACACTGAAGCTTTCTTT. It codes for CAISLQGENTEAFF.

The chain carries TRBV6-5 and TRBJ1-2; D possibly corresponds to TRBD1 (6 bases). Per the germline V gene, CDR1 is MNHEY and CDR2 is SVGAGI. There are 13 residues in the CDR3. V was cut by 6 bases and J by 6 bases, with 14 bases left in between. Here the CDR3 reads CASRQGQPHGYTF. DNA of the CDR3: TGTGCCAGCAGGCAAGGACAGCCGCATGGCTACACCTTC.

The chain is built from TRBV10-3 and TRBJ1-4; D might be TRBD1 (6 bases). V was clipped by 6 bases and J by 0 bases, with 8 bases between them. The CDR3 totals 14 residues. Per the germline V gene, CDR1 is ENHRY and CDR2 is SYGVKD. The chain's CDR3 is CAIRDSSTNEKLFF. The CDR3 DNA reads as TGTGCCATCAGGGACAGCTCAACTAATGAAAAACTGTTTTTT.

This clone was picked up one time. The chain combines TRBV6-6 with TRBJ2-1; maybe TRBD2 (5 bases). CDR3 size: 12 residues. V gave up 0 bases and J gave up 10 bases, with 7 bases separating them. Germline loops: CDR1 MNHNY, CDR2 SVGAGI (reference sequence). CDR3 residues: CASSYSEREQFF. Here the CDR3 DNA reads TGTGCCAGCAGTTACTCGGAGCGGGAGCAGTTCTTC.

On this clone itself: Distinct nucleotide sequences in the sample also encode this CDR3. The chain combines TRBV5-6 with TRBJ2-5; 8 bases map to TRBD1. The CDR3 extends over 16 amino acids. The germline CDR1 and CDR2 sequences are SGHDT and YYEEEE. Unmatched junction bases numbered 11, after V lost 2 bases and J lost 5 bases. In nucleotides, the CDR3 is TGTGCCAGCAGCTTTTCGGGACAGGACCTTCGGGAGACCCAGTACTTC. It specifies CASSFSGQDLRETQYF.

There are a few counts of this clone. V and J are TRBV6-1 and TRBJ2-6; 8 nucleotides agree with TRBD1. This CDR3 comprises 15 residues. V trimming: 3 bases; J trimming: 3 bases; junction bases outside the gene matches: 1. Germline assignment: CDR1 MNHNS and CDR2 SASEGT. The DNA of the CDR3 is TGTGCCAGCAGTGAGGGGACAGGTGGGGCCAACGTCCTGACTTTC. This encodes CASSEGTGGANVLTF.

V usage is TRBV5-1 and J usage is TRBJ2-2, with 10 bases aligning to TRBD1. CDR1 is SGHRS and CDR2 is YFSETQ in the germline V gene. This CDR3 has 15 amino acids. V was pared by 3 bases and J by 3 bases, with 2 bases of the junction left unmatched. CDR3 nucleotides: TGCGCCAGCAGCTCGGACAGGGGGGACACCGGGGAGCTGTTTTTT. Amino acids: CASSSDRGDTGELFF.

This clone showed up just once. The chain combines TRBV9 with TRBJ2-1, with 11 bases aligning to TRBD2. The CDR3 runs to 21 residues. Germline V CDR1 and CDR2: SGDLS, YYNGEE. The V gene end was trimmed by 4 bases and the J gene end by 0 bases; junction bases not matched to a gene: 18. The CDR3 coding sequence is TGTGCCAGCAGCCCGGAGGGTTTAGGACTAGCGGGTGTAAGCTCCTACAATGAGCAGTTCTTC. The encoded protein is CASSPEGLGLAGVSSYNEQFF.

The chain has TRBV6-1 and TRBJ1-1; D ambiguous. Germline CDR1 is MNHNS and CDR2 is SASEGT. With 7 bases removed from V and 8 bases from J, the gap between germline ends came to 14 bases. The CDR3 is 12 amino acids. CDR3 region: CASTAQSLEAFF. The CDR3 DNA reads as TGTGCCAGCACAGCACAGAGCCTCGAAGCTTTCTTT.

The CDR3 DNA reads TGCGCCAGCAGCTTGGGCGGATCAACTAATGAAAAACTGTTTTTT. It yields the protein CASSLGGSTNEKLFF. The gene calls are TRBV5-1 and TRBJ1-4; no firm D call. Trimming stripped 0 bases from V and 0 bases from J, with 6 bases between. The CDR3 spans 15 residues. Germline-derived CDR1 and CDR2 are SGHRS and YFSETQ.

This chain's CDR3 is CASSSQAPIYF. CDR3 bases: TGTGCCAGCAGTTCACAGGCTCCCATATATTTT. This chain joins TRBV28 and TRBJ1-3, with TRBD1 as a possible D gene (5 bases). Germline CDR1 and CDR2: MDHEN and SYDVKM. The V and J ends lost 4 bases and 11 bases respectively, with 9 bases between them. The CDR3 covers 11 residues.

CDR3 nucleotide sequence: TGTGCCAGCAGTTCGACAGGGGGTTTTAATCAGCCCCAGCATTTT. Protein: CASSSTGGFNQPQHF. This chain uses TRBV6-6 with TRBJ1-5, with TRBD1 matching over 9 bases. V was pared by 4 bases and J by 4 bases, with 5 bases of the junction left unmatched. Germline V CDR1 and CDR2: MNHNY, SVGAGI (reference sequence). This CDR3 is built from 15 residues.

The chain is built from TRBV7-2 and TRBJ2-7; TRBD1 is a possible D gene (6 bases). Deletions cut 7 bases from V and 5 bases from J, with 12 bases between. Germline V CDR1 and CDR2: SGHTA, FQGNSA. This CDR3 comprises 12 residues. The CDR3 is CASKGGPNEQYF. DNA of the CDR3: TGTGCCAGCAAAGGGGGTCCGAACGAGCAGTACTTC.